This T cell receptor beta chain came from a study of sequential checkpoint blockade in melanoma. Study-level background: Arm A got nivolumab then ipilimumab; arm B the reverse, 1:1. After both sequences, patients received maintenance nivolumab.

Per germline, CDR1 SGHAT and CDR2 FQNNGV. The V end lost 3 bases, the J end lost 6 bases, and 8 bases lay between the germline ends. This CDR3 region has 13 residues. Measured with immunoSEQ multiplex PCR; TCRdb has only the in-frame clones, and not every one. The sample contains some 13,000 clones, approximately 79% of which appear only once. Described treatment: randomized to nivolumab then ipilimumab (arm A) or the reverse (arm B). No patient had prior DNA-damaging chemotherapy. Sorted cells were live CD3+CD8+, lacking CD19 and CD56, from PBMCs. The source is a human donor with melanoma. The sequencing used CD8+ T cells sorted from blood (inferred from file names), collected from a patient given nivolumab and ipilimumab in sequence. The chain has TRBV11-2 and TRBJ2-2, with D hard to call. Written as DNA, the CDR3 is TGTGCCAGCAGCTTGATCCGCGCCGGGGAGCTGTTTTTT. Translating gives CASSLIRAGELFF.